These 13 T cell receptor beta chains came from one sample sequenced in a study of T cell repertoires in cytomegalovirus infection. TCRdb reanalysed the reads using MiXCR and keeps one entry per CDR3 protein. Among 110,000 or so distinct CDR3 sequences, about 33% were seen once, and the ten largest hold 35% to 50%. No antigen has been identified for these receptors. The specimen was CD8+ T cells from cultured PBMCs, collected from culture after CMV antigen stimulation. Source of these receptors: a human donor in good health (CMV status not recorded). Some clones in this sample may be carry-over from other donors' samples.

Here the CDR3 reads CSVDGVDSREQYF. CDR3 bases: TGCAGCGTTGACGGGGTCGATTCCCGGGAGCAGTACTTC. The J gene is TRBJ2-7, the V gene TRBV29-1; a possible D gene is TRBD2 (5 bases). The CDR3 contains 13 residues. From germline, CDR1 is SQVTM and CDR2 ANQGSEA. The V and J ends lost 3 bases and 7 bases respectively, with 16 bases between them.

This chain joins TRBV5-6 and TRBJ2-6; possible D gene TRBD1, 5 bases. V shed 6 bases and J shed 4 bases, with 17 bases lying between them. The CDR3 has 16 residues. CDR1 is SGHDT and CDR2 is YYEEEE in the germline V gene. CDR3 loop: CASNSEPGSGANVLTF. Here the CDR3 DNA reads TGTGCCAGCAACTCCGAACCAGGGTCCGGGGCCAACGTCCTGACTTTC.

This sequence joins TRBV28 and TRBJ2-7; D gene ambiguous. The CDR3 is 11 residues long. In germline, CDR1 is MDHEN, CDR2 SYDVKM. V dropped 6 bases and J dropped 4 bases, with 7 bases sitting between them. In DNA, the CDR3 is TGTGCCAGCAGGACCGATTACGAGCAGTACTTC. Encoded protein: CASRTDYEQYF. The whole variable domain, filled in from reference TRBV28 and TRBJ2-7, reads DVKVTQSSRYLVKRTGEKVFLECVQDMDHENMFWYRQDPGLGLRLIYFSYDVKMKEKGDIPEGYSVSREKKERFSLILESASTNQTSMYLCASRTDYEQYFGPGTRLTVT.

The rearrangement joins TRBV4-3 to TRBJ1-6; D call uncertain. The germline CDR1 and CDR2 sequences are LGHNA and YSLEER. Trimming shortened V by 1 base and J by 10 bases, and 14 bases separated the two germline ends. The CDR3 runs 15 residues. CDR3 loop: CASSQGLWVRSPLHF. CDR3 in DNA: TGCGCCAGCAGCCAAGGTCTTTGGGTTCGGTCACCCCTCCACTTT.

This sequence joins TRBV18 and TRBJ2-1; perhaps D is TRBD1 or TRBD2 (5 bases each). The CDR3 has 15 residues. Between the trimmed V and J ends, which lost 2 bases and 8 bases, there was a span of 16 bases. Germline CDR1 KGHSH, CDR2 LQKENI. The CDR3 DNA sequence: TGTGCCAGCTCACCAGGGCGGGCTAGGGGCGATGAGCAGTTCTTC. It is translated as CASSPGRARGDEQFF.

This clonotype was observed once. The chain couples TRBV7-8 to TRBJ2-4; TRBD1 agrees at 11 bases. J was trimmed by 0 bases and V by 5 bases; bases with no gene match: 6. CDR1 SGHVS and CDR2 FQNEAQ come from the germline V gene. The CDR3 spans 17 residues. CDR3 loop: CASSPRDRGIAKNIQYF. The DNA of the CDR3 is TGTGCCAGCAGCCCTCGGGACAGGGGGATAGCCAAAAACATTCAGTACTTC.

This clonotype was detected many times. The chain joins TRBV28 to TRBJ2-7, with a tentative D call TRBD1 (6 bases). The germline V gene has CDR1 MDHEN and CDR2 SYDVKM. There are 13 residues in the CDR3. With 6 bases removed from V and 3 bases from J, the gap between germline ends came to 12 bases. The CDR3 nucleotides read TGTGCCAGCAGCCCAGGGGTAGGCTACGAGCAGTACTTC. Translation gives CASSPGVGYEQYF. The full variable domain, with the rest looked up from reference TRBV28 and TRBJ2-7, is DVKVTQSSRYLVKRTGEKVFLECVQDMDHENMFWYRQDPGLGLRLIYFSYDVKMKEKGDIPEGYSVSREKKERFSLILESASTNQTSMYLCASSPGVGYEQYFGPGTRLTVT.

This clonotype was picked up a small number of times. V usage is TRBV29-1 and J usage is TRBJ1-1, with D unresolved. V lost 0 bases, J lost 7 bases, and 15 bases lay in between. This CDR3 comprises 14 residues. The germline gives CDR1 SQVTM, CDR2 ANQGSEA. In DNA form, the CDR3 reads TGCAGCGTTGAAGAAGGATACAACACCTTTGAAGCTTTCTTT. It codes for CSVEEGYNTFEAFF.

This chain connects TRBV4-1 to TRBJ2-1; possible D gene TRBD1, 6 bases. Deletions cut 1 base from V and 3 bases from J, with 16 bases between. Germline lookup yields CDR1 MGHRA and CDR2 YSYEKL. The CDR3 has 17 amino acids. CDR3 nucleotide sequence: TGCGCCAGCAGCCAAGTCTACAGGGATTCCCTCTACAATGAGCAGTTCTTC. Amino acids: CASSQVYRDSLYNEQFF.

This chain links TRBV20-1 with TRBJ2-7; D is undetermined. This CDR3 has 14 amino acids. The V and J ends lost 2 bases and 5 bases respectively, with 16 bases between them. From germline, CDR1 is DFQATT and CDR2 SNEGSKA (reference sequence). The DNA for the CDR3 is TGCAGTGCTAGATCGAGGACCCGGCTCAACGAGCAGTACTTC. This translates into CSARSRTRLNEQYF.

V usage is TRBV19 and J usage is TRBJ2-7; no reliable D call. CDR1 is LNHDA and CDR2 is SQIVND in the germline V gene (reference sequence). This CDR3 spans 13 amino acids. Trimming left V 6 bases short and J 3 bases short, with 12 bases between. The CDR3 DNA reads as TGTGCCAGTAGCACGAGCGTAAACTACGAGCAGTACTTC. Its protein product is CASSTSVNYEQYF. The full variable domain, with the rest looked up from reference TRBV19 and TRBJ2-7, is DGGITQSPKYLFRKEGQNVTLSCEQNLNHDAMYWYRQDPGQGLRLIYYSQIVNDFQKGDIAEGYSVSREKKESFPLTVTSAQKNPTAFYLCASSTSVNYEQYFGPGTRLTVT.

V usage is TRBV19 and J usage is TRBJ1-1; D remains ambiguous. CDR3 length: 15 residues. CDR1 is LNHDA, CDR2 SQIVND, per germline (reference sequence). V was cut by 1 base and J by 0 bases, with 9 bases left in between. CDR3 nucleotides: TGTGCCAGTAGTATAGGCGAACTCCTGAACACTGAAGCTTTCTTT. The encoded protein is CASSIGELLNTEAFF.

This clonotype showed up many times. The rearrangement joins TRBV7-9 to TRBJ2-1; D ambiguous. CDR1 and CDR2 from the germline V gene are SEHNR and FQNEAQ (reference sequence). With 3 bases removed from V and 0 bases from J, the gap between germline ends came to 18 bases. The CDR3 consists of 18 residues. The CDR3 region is CASSFLRIIPSSYNEQFF. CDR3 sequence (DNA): TGTGCCAGCAGCTTCCTGAGAATAATACCGAGCTCCTACAATGAGCAGTTCTTC.